The source of this TCR delta chain is a study of Vδ1+ human thymocytes. RNA was extracted from the cells and then reverse transcribed. CDR3 amplicons came from multiplex PCR with pooled V-gene forward and constant-region reverse primers. TCRdb reanalyzed the multiplex PCR reads using CATT. The data show tens of thousands of delta-chain clones, approximately 15% seen once. A remark on this clone: Antigen unknown.

Looked up from germline, CDR1 is TSWWSYY and CDR2 is QGS. Unmatched junction bases numbered 29, after V lost 5 bases and J lost 0 bases. CDR3 size: 23 residues. Study results and caveats: Thymic TRG and TRD repertoires appeared highly polyclonal. Thymic delta-chain repertoires held approximately 19% Vdelta2 sequences and few Vdelta3, despite high sort purity.

Source material: Vdelta1+ gamma-delta thymocytes from the thymus. Subset meaning: FACS-sorted CD3+ TCRalphabeta- TCRVdelta1+ TCRVdelta2- thymocytes. V usage is TRDV1 and J usage is TRDJ1; TRDD3 matches 8 bases. The receptor was derived from a boy in the first two years of life who had congenital heart surgery. The CDR3 nucleotides are TGTGCTCTTGGGCTATGCCAGTACCCCATCCGCGTTACTGGGGGGCACTACACCGATAAACTCATCTTT. Translation: CALGLCQYPIRVTGGHYTDKLIF.